Following are 24 T cell receptor beta chains from one sample sequenced in a study of OX40 agonist ivuxolimab in advanced cancers. Measured with immunoSEQ multiplex PCR; TCRdb has only the in-frame clones, and not every one. The data hold 30,000 to 40,000 clones, with approximately 78% observed a single time. The sequenced sample was CD4+ or CD8+ T cells sorted from blood, obtained in a trial of the OX40 agonist ivuxolimab. The receptors come from an adult with an advanced solid tumor such as melanoma, head and neck, liver or kidney cancer.

The gene calls are TRBV5-4 and TRBJ2-7, with D perhaps matching TRBD1 (6 bases). The CDR3 extends over 14 amino acids. CDR1 is SGHNT, CDR2 YYREEE, per germline (reference sequence). V shed 2 bases and J shed 1 base, with 10 bases lying between them. CDR3 coding DNA: TGTGCCAGCAGCTTACAGGGAGCGTCCTACGAGCAGTACTTC. Translating gives CASSLQGASYEQYF.

Written as DNA, the CDR3 is TGTGCCAGCAGTGCCACAGGCAATCAGCCCCAGCATTTT. Protein sequence: CASSATGNQPQHF. The rearrangement links TRBV2 to TRBJ1-5; D remains unclear. With 4 bases removed from V and 2 bases from J, the gap between germline ends came to 6 bases. The CDR3 has 13 residues. CDR1 is SNHLY and CDR2 is FYNNEI in the germline V gene.

The chain is built from TRBV7-2 and TRBJ1-1, with D uncertain. In germline, CDR1 is SGHTA, CDR2 FQGNSA. This CDR3 region has 14 residues. V lost 5 bases, J lost 5 bases, and 15 bases lay in between. The CDR3 region is CASSRPEFWTEAFF. CDR3 nucleotides: TGTGCCAGCAGCCGTCCGGAGTTCTGGACTGAAGCTTTCTTT.

CDR3 residues: CASSQEAMTAYEQYF. The CDR3 nucleotides are TGCGCCAGCAGCCAAGAGGCTATGACAGCCTACGAGCAGTACTTC. The chain uses TRBV4-3 and TRBJ2-7; weak D call: TRBD1 (5 bases). V was pared by 0 bases and J by 2 bases, with 11 bases between. The V gene's germline CDR1 is LGHNA and CDR2 YSLEER. The CDR3 consists of 15 residues.

This clone occurred a few times. The genes are TRBV7-2 and TRBJ1-1; perhaps TRBD1 as D (6 bases). The CDR3 length is 16 residues. Germline CDR1 and CDR2: SGHTA and FQGNSA. Trimming took off 1 base at V and 4 bases at J, with 16 bases between the two ends. The CDR3 DNA sequence: TGTGCCAGCAGCTTAGATTCAGGGGCTTTGGGCACTGAAGCTTTCTTT. The encoded protein is CASSLDSGALGTEAFF.

The chain joins TRBV9 to TRBJ2-2; no clear D. CDR3 length: 14 amino acids. Trimming pared 3 bases from V and 2 bases from J, leaving 8 bases between. Germline V gives CDR1 SGDLS, CDR2 YYNGEE. CDR3 DNA: TGTGCCAGCAGCGCCCGGACCAACACCGGGGAGCTGTTTTTT. It codes for CASSARTNTGELFF. The variable domain in full, with the rest retrieved from reference TRBV9 and TRBJ2-2, is DSGVTQTPKHLITATGQRVTLRCSPRSGDLSVYWYQQSLDQGLQFLIQYYNGEERAKGNILERFSAQQFPDLHSELNLSSLELGDSALYFCASSARTNTGELFFGEGSRLTVL.

CDR3 sequence reads: CASSIGEIAADEQFF. As DNA, the CDR3 is TGTGCCAGTAGTATAGGGGAGATTGCCGCGGATGAGCAGTTCTTC. The V call is TRBV19, the J call TRBJ2-1; TRBD2 is a possible D gene (5 bases). CDR3 length: 15 residues. Trimming shortened V by 1 base and J by 8 bases, and 15 bases separated the two germline ends. Germline values: CDR1 LNHDA, CDR2 SQIVND (reference sequence).

Points on this clone: Other nucleotide sequences in the sample specify the same CDR3. The J gene is TRBJ2-5, the V gene TRBV5-1, with a tentative D call TRBD2 (6 bases). The CDR3 is 18 amino acids. Germline values: CDR1 SGHRS, CDR2 YFSETQ. V was pared by 4 bases and J by 0 bases, with 22 bases between. CDR3: CASSLYGLPELYQETQYF. CDR3 nucleotide sequence: TGCGCCAGCAGCCTATACGGACTACCTGAACTGTACCAAGAGACCCAGTACTTC.

The chain joins TRBV7-3 to TRBJ2-1, with unresolved D. Trimming stripped 1 base from V and 9 bases from J, with 7 bases between. The CDR3 is made up of 12 amino acids. The germline CDR1 and CDR2 sequences are SGHTA and FQGTGA. CDR3 residues: CASSLRPGEQFF. For the CDR3, the DNA is TGTGCCAGCAGCTTAAGACCGGGTGAGCAGTTCTTC.

The gene calls are TRBV18 and TRBJ1-1; possibly TRBD1 for D (5 bases). Trimming left V 2 bases short and J 6 bases short, with 13 bases between. The germline CDR1 and CDR2 sequences are KGHSH and LQKENI. This CDR3 region has 14 residues. Here the CDR3 DNA reads TGTGCCAGCTCACCAGGGGACGGGGTGGCTGAAGCTTTCTTT. Encoded protein: CASSPGDGVAEAFF.

The V call is TRBV18, the J call TRBJ2-6, with D hard to call. Germline CDR1 and CDR2: KGHSH and LQKENI. CDR3 length equals 17 residues. V shed 3 bases and J shed 4 bases, with 16 bases lying between them. CDR3 nucleotide sequence: TGTGCCAGCTCACCCAAGGTCAAGGTTGCGGGGGCCAACGTCCTGACTTTC. Translation gives CASSPKVKVAGANVLTF.

Written as DNA, the CDR3 is TGCGCCAGCAGCTTGGGGAGGGGTGTTCGCACAGATACGCAGTATTTT. Protein: CASSLGRGVRTDTQYF. V usage is TRBV5-1 and J usage is TRBJ2-3; maybe TRBD2 (6 bases). CDR3 length: 16 residues. Germline V gives CDR1 SGHRS, CDR2 YFSETQ. Trimming removed 0 bases at V and 1 base at J, with 12 bases between.

This chain joins TRBV5-6 and TRBJ1-1; D unresolved. The V gene's germline CDR1 is SGHDT and CDR2 YYEEEE. This CDR3 is built from 13 residues. With 0 bases removed from V and 8 bases from J, the gap between germline ends came to 11 bases. CDR3 nucleotide sequence: TGTGCCAGCAGCTTGGTCCCTACTCCCGAAGCTTTCTTT. Its protein is CASSLVPTPEAFF.

This CDR3 is CASSTLAGRGPQETQYF. Written as DNA, the CDR3 is TGTGCCAGCAGTACTCTAGCGGGGAGAGGACCGCAAGAGACCCAGTACTTC. The chain uses TRBV25-1 and TRBJ2-5; 9 bases fit TRBD2. CDR1 MGHDK and CDR2 SYGVNS come from the germline V gene. V shed 5 bases, J shed 2 bases, and the junction held 12 bases outside the gene matches. This CDR3 has 17 amino acids.

The chain recombines TRBV28 with TRBJ1-1; TRBD1 might be the D (5 bases). CDR3 length: 14 amino acids. The V end lost 5 bases, the J end lost 1 base, and 11 bases lay between the germline ends. The germline V gene encodes CDR1 MDHEN and CDR2 SYDVKM. The CDR3 is CASSTHGGNTEAFF. The CDR3 DNA sequence: TGTGCCAGCAGTACACACGGGGGGAACACTGAAGCTTTCTTT. The whole variable domain, remainder taken from reference TRBV28 and TRBJ1-1, is DVKVTQSSRYLVKRTGEKVFLECVQDMDHENMFWYRQDPGLGLRLIYFSYDVKMKEKGDIPEGYSVSREKKERFSLILESASTNQTSMYLCASSTHGGNTEAFFGQGTRLTVV.

The chain carries TRBV4-1 and TRBJ2-5; weak D call: TRBD1 (8 bases). CDR3 length equals 15 residues. CDR1 is MGHRA, CDR2 YSYEKL, per germline. V lost 4 bases to trimming and J lost 4 bases, with 16 bases between them. CDR3 in amino acids: CASSPRTGRGETQYF. DNA for the CDR3: TGCGCCAGCAGCCCCCGGACAGGGAGGGGAGAGACCCAGTACTTC.

This chain connects TRBV7-2 to TRBJ2-7; a possible D gene is TRBD1 (5 bases). The germline V gene has CDR1 SGHTA and CDR2 FQGNSA. The CDR3 is 13 residues long. V was trimmed by 5 bases and J by 6 bases, leaving 14 bases between them. The CDR3 DNA reads as TGTGCCAGCAGCCCAGGGCCGACCGGCGAGCAGTACTTC. Translated, it gives CASSPGPTGEQYF.

The chain has TRBV7-9 and TRBJ2-3, with TRBD2 matching 10 bases. This CDR3 has 17 amino acids. CDR1 SEHNR and CDR2 FQNEAQ come from the germline V gene (reference sequence). The trim removed 7 bases at V and 4 bases at J, leaving 14 bases unmatched. CDR3 nucleotide sequence: TGTGCCAGCAAATTGGCTAGCGGGAGAGGGGAAGCAGATACGCAGTATTTT. This translates into CASKLASGRGEADTQYF.

CDR3 sequence (DNA): TGTGCCAGCAGGATCAGGGGAGGGACCCTCCACTTT. As protein: CASRIRGGTLHF. The V gene is TRBV6-5, the J gene TRBJ1-6; weak D call: TRBD1 (6 bases). Germline V gene sequence: CDR1 MNHEY, CDR2 SVGAGI. The ends were cut back, 6 bases at V and 14 bases at J, with 14 bases in the middle. The CDR3 sequence is 12 residues long.

The rearrangement uses TRBV21-1 and TRBJ2-3; the table's D call TRBD2 went unverified against the DNA. TRBV21-1 is a known pseudogene. This CDR3 comprises 16 residues. The CDR3 coding sequence is TGTGCCAGCAGCCGGCCGAGGACTAGCGGGGCAGATACGCAGTATTTT. Amino acid sequence: CASSRPRTSGADTQYF.

This clone appeared a few times. The V call is TRBV4-1, the J call TRBJ1-3, with D unclear. Germline values: CDR1 MGHRA, CDR2 YSYEKL. The germline V and J ends were trimmed by 0 bases and 6 bases, with 15 bases remaining between them. This CDR3 region has 16 residues. DNA of the CDR3: TGCGCCAGCAGCCAAGATATCTCGAGAATAGCAAACACCATATATTTT. This sequence encodes CASSQDISRIANTIYF.

This sequence joins TRBV27 and TRBJ1-4; D is undetermined. The CDR3 is 12 amino acids. Trimming cost V 3 bases and J 4 bases, with 3 bases left between them. Germline V CDR1 and CDR2: MNHEY, SMNVEV (reference sequence). This CDR3 is CASSFYNEKLFF. In nucleotides, the CDR3 is TGTGCCAGCAGTTTCTATAATGAAAAACTGTTTTTT.

The gene calls are TRBV7-2 and TRBJ2-7; 7 bases fit TRBD2. Germline lookup yields CDR1 SGHTA and CDR2 FQGNSA. Trimming cost V 8 bases and J 3 bases; bases outside gene matches: 7. This CDR3 is built from 13 residues. CDR3 nucleotide sequence: TGTGCCAGCGGGTGGCGGGGGAACTACGAGCAGTACTTC. Translation gives CASGWRGNYEQYF.

This clone came up a few times. This chain connects TRBV5-4 to TRBJ2-7; D is perhaps TRBD2 (7 bases). This CDR3 region has 15 residues. Between the trimmed V and J ends, which lost 4 bases and 3 bases, there was a span of 17 bases. CDR1 and CDR2 (germline): SGHNT, YYREEE (reference sequence). CDR3 region: CASSPRGGAVYEQYF. Written as DNA, the CDR3 is TGTGCCAGCAGCCCGAGGGGGGGGGCCGTCTACGAGCAGTACTTC.